These T cell receptor beta chains were read from a single sample in a study of blood T cells in healthy people across ages. One entry per CDR3 protein, called by TCRdb with MiXCR from the 5' RACE reads. The data show roughly 1,700,000 distinct CDR3 sequences, 28% seen once. The specimen sequenced was blood. Receptor source: a woman aged 25 to 39 in good health. CDR3s include the opening cysteine and the closing phenylalanine or tryptophan. The D gene is left open where the match is weak. Rows may omit the clone size; those that give it use once, few, many or a size class.

clone size | D gene | J gene | V gene | CDR3 DNA | CDR3 protein
- | - | TRBJ2-1 | TRBV12-3/TRBV12-4 | TGTGCCAGCAGTAAAAGGTCGGGCGGGACCAACAATGAGCAGTTCTTC | CASSKRSGGTNNEQFF
few | TRBD2 | TRBJ2-7 | TRBV27 | TGTGCCAGCAGTGAACCCCTAGCGGGGGCCCTCTTGTACTTC | CASSEPLAGALLYF
- | - | TRBJ1-2 | TRBV5-1 | TGCGCCAGCACCCGGGACGCTCGAGAGTATGGCTACACCTTC | CASTRDAREYGYTF
- | - | TRBJ2-7 | TRBV7-9 | TGTGCCAGCACCTTTCGGGCCGGCGAGCAGTACTTC | CASTFRAGEQYF
- | - | TRBJ2-3 | TRBV7-9 | TGTGCCAGCAAGCGGGACAGAAGCACAGATACGCAGTATTTT | CASKRDRSTDTQYF
- | - | TRBJ1-5 | TRBV6-2/TRBV6-3 | TGTGCCAGCAGACCGCTGACAGTAAGTCAGCCCCAGCATTTT | CASRPLTVSQPQHF
- | TRBD1 | TRBJ2-7 | TRBV7-2 | TGTGCCAGCAGCGCATGGACAGGGGGCGCGGGCAATGAGCAGTACTTC | CASSAWTGGAGNEQYF
- | - | TRBJ1-2 | TRBV9 | TGTGCCAGCAGCGCGGGGGAGGGCCATGGCTACACCTTC | CASSAGEGHGYTF
- | - | TRBJ1-1 | TRBV29-1 | TGCAGCGCCGGGACTGCTGGGAAAGCTTTCTTT | CSAGTAGKAFF
- | - | TRBJ2-7 | TRBV4-3 | TGCGCCAGCAGCCATCCCCCCGTTTGGGACTTCCCCTACGAGCAGTACTTC | CASSHPPVWDFPYEQYF
many | TRBD2 | TRBJ2-7 | TRBV12-3/TRBV12-4 | TGTGCCAGCAGTTTAAACCCCGCTAGCGGCTACGAGCAGTACTTC | CASSLNPASGYEQYF
- | TRBD1 | TRBJ1-1 | TRBV7-9 | TGTGCCATCAGCCTCAGGGGGCGCAACACTGAAGCTTTCTTT | CAISLRGRNTEAFF
- | TRBD2 | TRBJ2-3 | TRBV12-3/TRBV12-4 | TGTACCAGCAAGGGACTAGCGGGCACAGATACGCAGTATTTT | CTSKGLAGTDTQYF
few | - | TRBJ1-4 | TRBV5-6 | TGTGCCAGCAGCCCCACCATTGGACTGACTAATGAAAAACTGTTTTTT | CASSPTIGLTNEKLFF
- | - | TRBJ1-1 | TRBV24-1 | TGTGCCACCAGTGTGGCAGGGCCGAACACTGAAGCTTTCTTT | CATSVAGPNTEAFF
many | - | TRBJ2-7 | TRBV6-5 | TGTGCCAGCACCCAAGGAGGGGCCCTCTCCTACGAGCAGTACTTC | CASTQGGALSYEQYF
few | - | TRBJ2-7 | TRBV13 | TGTGCCAGCAGCTTACAAGCAGGAATTTCCCACGAGCAGTACTTC | CASSLQAGISHEQYF
- | TRBD2 | TRBJ2-5 | TRBV7-2 | TGTGCCAGCAGTCGACGCGGCGCTAGCGGGGGAAACAGGGAGACCCAGTACTTC | CASSRRGASGGNRETQYF
many | - | TRBJ1-2 | TRBV2 | TGTGCCAGCAGCGGGGACGGATACTATGGCTACACCTTC | CASSGDGYYGYTF
- | - | TRBJ2-7 | TRBV7-2 | TGTGCCAGCAGCTCTGAATCCCGGGGGCACGAGCAGTACTTC | CASSSESRGHEQYF
few | - | TRBJ1-5 | TRBV7-9 | TGTGCCAGCAGCGACATCCGCAATCAGCCCCAGCATTTT | CASSDIRNQPQHF
- | - | TRBJ2-2 | TRBV9 | TGTGCCAGCAGCGTGGCAGAATCCGACGGGGAGCTGTTTTTT | CASSVAESDGELFF
few | - | TRBJ2-1 | TRBV18 | TGTGCCAGCTCACCGTCCTCGCTGAGGGCTACGAATGAGCAGTTCTTC | CASSPSSLRATNEQFF
many | TRBD2 | TRBJ2-5 | TRBV4-2 | TGTGCCAGCAGCCAAGATGGGACTAGCGGGAGGGAGGGAGAGACCCAGTACTTC | CASSQDGTSGREGETQYF